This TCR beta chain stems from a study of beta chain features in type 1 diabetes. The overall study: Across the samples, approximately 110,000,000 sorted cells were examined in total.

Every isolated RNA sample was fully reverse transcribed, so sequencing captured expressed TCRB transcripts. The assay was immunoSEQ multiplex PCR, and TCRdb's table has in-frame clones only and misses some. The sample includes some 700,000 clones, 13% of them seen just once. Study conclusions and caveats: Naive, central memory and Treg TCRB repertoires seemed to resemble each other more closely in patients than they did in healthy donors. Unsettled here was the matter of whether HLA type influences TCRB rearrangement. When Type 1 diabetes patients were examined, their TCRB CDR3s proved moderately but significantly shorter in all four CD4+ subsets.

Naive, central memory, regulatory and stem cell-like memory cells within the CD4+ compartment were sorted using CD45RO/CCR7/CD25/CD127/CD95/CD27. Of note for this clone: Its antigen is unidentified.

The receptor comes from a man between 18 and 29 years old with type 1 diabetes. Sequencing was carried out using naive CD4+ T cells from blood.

In nucleotides, the CDR3 is TGCAGCATCAAGTTGGTAGGTGTCGAGGGGTATGGCTACACCTTC. Encoded protein: CSIKLVGVEGYGYTF. The V call is TRBV29-1, the J call TRBJ1-2; D might be TRBD1 (5 bases). The CDR3 covers 15 residues. V gave up 8 bases and J gave up 5 bases, with 24 bases separating them. Per the germline V gene, CDR1 is SQVTM and CDR2 is ANQGSEA.